Here is one T cell receptor beta chain with its context. Germline assignment: CDR1 MNHEY and CDR2 SVGAGI. This CDR3 has 16 amino acids. The germline V and J ends were trimmed by 4 bases and 4 bases, with 20 bases remaining between them. This entry is derived from a study of blood T cell repertoires in COVID-19. Assay used: immunoSEQ multiplex PCR; TCRdb lists only in-frame clones, some missing. The sample has about 400,000 clones, roughly 86% seen once. The sample was PBMCs or T cells enriched from blood (not recorded which). The receptor comes from a woman aged 40-49 years with acute COVID-19. The rearrangement links TRBV6-5 to TRBJ2-7; perhaps TRBD1 as D (6 bases). The CDR3 is CASSFAPPGQIYEQYF. In DNA, the CDR3 is TGTGCCAGCAGTTTCGCACCACCGGGACAAATTTACGAGCAGTACTTC.